This T cell receptor beta chain was captured in a study of long-term antiretroviral therapy in people with HIV (dated by TCRdb to the early 2020s). Background on the whole study: The earliest samples were collected roughly a decade before the 2015 WHO recommendation for immediate ART, at a time when ART was usually postponed until CD4 counts fell. A retrospective serial study tested whether changes in peripheral blood TRB repertoire composition and diversity were associated with ART initiation and durable HIV suppression. A total of about 190 cryopreserved PBMC samples were contributed to the cohort by 30 adults with confirmed HIV infection, with samples collected serially over a mean of approximately six years (range 1-12). Among the roughly 30 participants with HIV, eleven were female. No cross-contamination during QIAcube processing was shown when test extractions of a monoclonal T-cell line were performed alongside 33 polyclonal samples. What the study reported, not specific to this receptor: Inferences about post-ART repertoire changes were limited because no data were available on ART adherence, viral resistance or therapy changes. HIV repertoires had narrower CDR3 length ranges than controls, and the network structure suggested an antigen-experienced repertoire that shifted only slightly toward naive after ART. Limited PBMC availability meant only the TCR beta chain was sequenced, without alpha chain pairing. Starting ART was linked to a significant rise in TRB diversity, yet even after long-term ART the diversity remained significantly lower than in transplant donor controls. Expanded TRB clones identified before ART initiation dominated the repertoire across all time points, though the dominance fluctuated and decreased in many PLHIV after ART. Because pre-ART samples had limited cell numbers, unsorted PBMC were profiled rather than sorted CD4+ and CD8+ T cells. The samples span the years 2004 to 2017, and the ART regimens used may be less effective than current regimens.

As for this clone: Its antigen specificity is not known. The record has no base qualities; no much larger clone is one base away.

Sequencing of the TRB variable region was done with the immunoSEQ hsTCRB v3.0 assay at survey level resolution. TRB sequencing targeted a depth of about 40,000-50,000 T-cell genomes per sample. An Illumina MiSeq with a v3 150-cycle kit was used to sequence the pooled TRB libraries. The study's processing was this. Repertoire analysis ran in R within a reproducible Nextflow workflow covering QC, data transformation and analysis. LymphoSeq2, an R package for exploring AIRR-Seq data, was used to implement the custom analyses. A few samples yielding fewer than 5000 total TRB sequences were excluded, leaving more than 150 analyzed HIV repertoires. Among the roughly 190 retained HIV repertoires, 55 to 65 were collected before ART initiation and approximately 130 were collected after ART initiation. Repertoires were downsampled to 5000 TRB nucleotide sequences, with summary statistics averaged over 100 downsampling iterations. Only TRB sequences with CDR3 regions of at least seven amino acids were retained for analysis. Two measures captured diversity: a Shannon entropy-derived clonality score and the Gini coefficient. In repertoire networks, the top 5000 CDR3 amino acid sequences were linked whenever an edit distance of one separated two sequences. For TRB CDR3 amino acid sequences, antigen specificity groups and MHC restriction were predicted with GLIPH2. To flag known associations with CMV, EBV, HIV or tissue antigens, CDR3 amino acid sequences were compared against VDJdb and McPAS-TCR. Pre-ART, post-ART and control groups were compared with Wilcoxon signed-rank tests and Holm-Bonferroni correction. TCRdb mirrors the immuneACCESS table, restricted to in-frame sequences. Some clones are absent from its copies; in checked studies, under half trace to an unresolved V gene, and the reason for the others is unknown. V and J calls and clone size are those listed in that table; D and trimming were worked out from the DNA. This sample gives 15,000 to 20,000 clones in total; 81% of them show up just once. Approximately 9.1% of the sample lies in the top ten.

Based on the germline V gene, the CDR1 and CDR2 sequences are SQVTM and ANQGSEA. Trimming accounts for 7 bases at V and 6 bases at J, while the number of junction bases matched to no gene is 10. There are 13 amino acids in the CDR3, from cysteine to phenylalanine inclusive. The entry retains the CDR3 DNA only, 39 bases that are in frame from base 1. Participants were included only if at least one PBMC sample before ART initiation and at least two post-ART samples were available. All participants with HIV were treated in the United States of America. Before DNA extraction, cryopreserved samples of roughly 1-10 million PBMC were thawed and washed. At the time of the earliest PBMC sample, participants with HIV were aged between about 20 and 54 years. Each participant contributed PBMC samples from 1-4 timepoints before ART initiation and 2-8 timepoints after ART initiation, with a median of 7 samples. Serial HIV viral load, CD4+ T-cell count, ART history and demographic data were obtained for every participant. Genomic DNA was extracted from unsorted PBMC with a Qiagen kit on a QIAcube, processed in batches of 12 samples.

This sample comprised unsorted PBMCs, obtained 0.3 years after starting antiretroviral therapy. The sequence links TRBV29-1 to TRBJ1-1; the central 8 bases match TRBD1. This receptor was taken from a young man with HIV. The DNA is TGCAGCGCACGACAGGGGAGAGTTTCTGAAGCTTTCTTT. This sequence encodes CSARQGRVSEAFF. Reference TRBV29-1 and TRBJ1-1 genes cover what lies past the CDR3, so the full variable domain is SAVISQKPSRDICQRGTSLTIQCQVDSQVTMMFWYRQQPGQSLTLIATANQGSEATYESGFVIDKFPISRPNLTFSTLTVSNMSPEDSSIYLCSARQGRVSEAFFGQGTRLTVV.